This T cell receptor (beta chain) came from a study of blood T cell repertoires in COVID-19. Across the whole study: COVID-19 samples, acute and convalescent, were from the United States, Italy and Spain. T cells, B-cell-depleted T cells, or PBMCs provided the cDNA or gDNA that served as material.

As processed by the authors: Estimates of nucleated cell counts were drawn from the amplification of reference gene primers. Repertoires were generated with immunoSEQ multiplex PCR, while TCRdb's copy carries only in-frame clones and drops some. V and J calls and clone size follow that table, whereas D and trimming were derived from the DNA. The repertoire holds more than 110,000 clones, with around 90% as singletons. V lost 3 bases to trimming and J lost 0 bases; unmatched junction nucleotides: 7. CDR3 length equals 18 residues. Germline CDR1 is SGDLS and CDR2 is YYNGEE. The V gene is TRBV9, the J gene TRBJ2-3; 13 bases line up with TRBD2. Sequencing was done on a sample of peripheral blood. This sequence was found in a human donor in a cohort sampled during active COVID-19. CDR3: CASSAGTSGDPSTDTQYF. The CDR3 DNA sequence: TGTGCCAGCAGCGCGGGGACTAGCGGGGACCCTAGCACAGATACGCAGTATTTT.